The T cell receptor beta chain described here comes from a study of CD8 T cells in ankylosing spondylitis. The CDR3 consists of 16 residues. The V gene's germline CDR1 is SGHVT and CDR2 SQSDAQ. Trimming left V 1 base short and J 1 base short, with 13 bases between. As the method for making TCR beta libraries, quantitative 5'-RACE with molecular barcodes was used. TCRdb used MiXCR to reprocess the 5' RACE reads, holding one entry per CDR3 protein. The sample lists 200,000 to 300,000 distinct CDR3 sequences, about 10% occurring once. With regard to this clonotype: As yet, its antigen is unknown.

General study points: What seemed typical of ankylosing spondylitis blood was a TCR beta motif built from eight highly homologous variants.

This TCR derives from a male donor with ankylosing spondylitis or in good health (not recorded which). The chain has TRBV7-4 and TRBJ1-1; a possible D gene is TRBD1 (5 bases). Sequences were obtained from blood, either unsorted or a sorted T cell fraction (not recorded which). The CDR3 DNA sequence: TGTGCCAGCAGCTTAGGTACAGGTCGGGAGAACACTGAAGCTTTCTTT. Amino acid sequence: CASSLGTGRENTEAFF.